The clone carrying this T cell receptor (beta chain) was seen just once. Its antigen is as yet unknown. This sample is part of a study of cytomegalovirus exposure and HLA in healthy donors. Study results and caveats: One variant, a missense change in DCLRE1C, was linked in a later analysis to TCR beta V- and J-gene trimming. A later analysis found most CMV-associated TCR beta chains apparently HLA-restricted.

All donors participated as healthy donors of bone marrow. With 60 Vbeta and 13 Jbeta primers, the PCR was carried out. Methods used by the authors: An analysis performed later counted around 80 million unique TCR beta chains (around 11 million of them shared). Clones were read by immunoSEQ multiplex PCR, and TCRdb kept only the in-frame ones, dropping some. V, J and clone size derive from that table, while D and trimming were established from the DNA sequence. Here the sample spans 150,000 to 180,000 clones, more than 60% being singletons. Germline lookup yields CDR1 MNHNS and CDR2 SASEGT. The V end was cut by 4 bases, the J end by 2 bases, with 12 bases between. This CDR3 has 14 residues.

The J gene is TRBJ2-7, the V gene TRBV6-1, with a tentative D call TRBD1 (6 bases). Sequencing was performed on PBMCs. The receptor was derived from a woman aged 35 to 49 in good health and CMV-seronegative. The CDR3 sequence is CASSALDRAYEQYF. CDR3 in DNA: TGTGCCAGCAGTGCCCTGGACAGAGCCTACGAGCAGTACTTC.